The next 23 T cell receptor beta chains were all read from a single sample in a study of T cells in Graves' hyperthyroidism and ophthalmopathy. It was RNA transcripts that yielded the amplified TCR beta CDR3 regions. Carried out on the TCR CDR3, a first-round RT-PCR used the HTBI primer set. TCRdb itself ran the multiplex PCR reads through MiXCR, one entry per CDR3 protein. The sample carries approximately 560,000 distinct CDR3 sequences, just over 45% recorded once. Sequencing was carried out using peripheral blood or thyroid tissue (not recorded which). The receptors come from a woman aged 18-35 years with Graves' hyperthyroidism.

For this clonotype: A junction boundary mismatches the germline segment, possibly from a read error. The V and J genes are TRBV19 and TRBJ2-2; TRBD2 agrees at 9 bases. CDR3 length: 15 residues. CDR1 and CDR2 (germline): LNHDA, SQIVND (reference sequence). CDR3 nucleotides: TGTGCCAGTAGTCTCCTGACTAGCGGCACCGGGGGGCTGTTTTTT. Translating gives CASSLLTSGTGGLFF.

This clonotype was picked up one time. Mismatch with germline at one junction end may stem from a read error. The chain uses TRBV5-6 and TRBJ1-3; 9 bases fit TRBD1. The CDR3 length is 14 residues. Germline CDR1 reads SGHDT; CDR2 reads YYEEEE. As DNA, the CDR3 is TGTGCCAACAGCTGGGACAGGGCGGGAAACACCATATATTTT. Protein sequence: CANSWDRAGNTIYF.

This clonotype showed up many times. The chain joins TRBV2 to TRBJ1-4, with 9 bases fitting TRBD1. The trim removed 9 bases at V and 5 bases at J, leaving 7 bases unmatched. From germline, CDR1 is SNHLY and CDR2 FYNNEI. The CDR3 runs 14 residues. The DNA for the CDR3 is TGTGCCAGTAGCCCCGGGACAGGGAATGAAAAACTGTTTTTT. Amino acid sequence: CASSPGTGNEKLFF. Full variable domain (rest looked up from reference TRBV2 and TRBJ1-4): EPEVTQTPSHQVTQMGQEVILRCVPISNHLYFYWYRQILGQKVEFLVSFYNNEISEKSEIFDDQFSVERPDGSNFTLKIRSTKLEDSAMYFCASSPGTGNEKLFFGSGTQLSVL.

The V and J genes are TRBV2 and TRBJ1-4, with TRBD1 matching over 7 bases. CDR3 size: 14 residues. Germline CDR1 reads SNHLY; CDR2 reads FYNNEI. Germline trimming cut 7 bases from V and 11 bases from J; bases unmatched to any gene: 13. This CDR3 reads CASTTSGTVGKLFF. For the CDR3, the DNA is TGTGCCAGCACAACTAGCGGGACAGTGGGGAAACTGTTTTTT. Variable domain in full (rest from reference TRBV2 and TRBJ1-4): EPEVTQTPSHQVTQMGQEVILRCVPISNHLYFYWYRQILGQKVEFLVSFYNNEISEKSEIFDDQFSVERPDGSNFTLKIRSTKLEDSAMYFCASTTSGTVGKLFFGSGTQLSVL.

The J gene is TRBJ1-2, the V gene TRBV24-1; 10 positions agree with TRBD1. Per germline, CDR1 KGHDR and CDR2 SFDVKD. Unmatched junction bases numbered 5, after V lost 5 bases and J lost 3 bases. The CDR3 contains 15 residues. CDR3 sequence: CATSARTGGDYGYTF. The DNA for the CDR3 is TGTGCCACCAGTGCTAGGACAGGGGGGGACTATGGCTACACCTTC.

The chain couples TRBV29-1 to TRBJ1-1; 8 bases align to TRBD1. J was trimmed by 5 bases and V by 6 bases; bases with no gene match: 5. CDR3 length equals 12 residues. CDR1 SQVTM and CDR2 ANQGSEA come from the germline V gene. The chain's CDR3 is CSVLDRGTEAFF. As DNA, the CDR3 is TGCAGCGTCCTTGACAGGGGAACTGAAGCTTTCTTT.

V and J are TRBV4-1 and TRBJ2-7, with a weak D call TRBD1 (6 bases). The CDR3 has 14 amino acids. Trimming cost V 0 bases and J 5 bases, with 11 bases left between them. Germline-derived CDR1 and CDR2 are MGHRA and YSYEKL. In DNA, the CDR3 is TGCGCCAGCAGCCAAGAGGACAGTCCCGACGAGCAGTACTTC. The encoded protein is CASSQEDSPDEQYF.

For this clonotype: This may stem from a read error, because a much larger clone lies one nucleotide away. The chain couples TRBV24-1 to TRBJ1-5; 7 nucleotides line up with TRBD1. The CDR3 length is 15 residues. Germline trimming cut 2 bases from V and 6 bases from J; bases unmatched to any gene: 6. Germline CDR1 reads KGHDR; CDR2 reads SFDVKD. In nucleotides, the CDR3 is TGTGCCACCAGTGATTCTAGGACAGGTGGTCAGCCCCAGCATTTT. Its translation is CATSDSRTGGQPQHF.

This clonotype was picked up a small number of times. V and J are TRBV10-1 and TRBJ2-7, with a weak D call TRBD1 (5 bases). Germline loops: CDR1 WNHNN, CDR2 SYGVQD (reference sequence). The V end lost 4 bases, the J end lost 7 bases, and 14 bases lay between the germline ends. This CDR3 region has 13 residues. The CDR3 region has the DNA TGCGCCAGCAGTGGGGTCGACAGCATAGAGCAGTACTTC. The encoded protein is CASSGVDSIEQYF.

The chain has TRBV20-1 and TRBJ1-2; D gene uncertain. Germline assignment: CDR1 DFQATT and CDR2 SNEGSKA (reference sequence). V lost 6 bases, J lost 4 bases, and 12 bases lay in between. The CDR3 spans 12 residues. The DNA of the CDR3 is TGCAGTGCGAAAGGGCTAAGCTATGGCTACACCTTC. This encodes CSAKGLSYGYTF.

This clonotype was seen ten or more times. V is TRBV7-9 and J is TRBJ2-7; D is unclear. The germline CDR1 and CDR2 sequences are SEHNR and FQNEAQ (reference sequence). V gave up 5 bases and J gave up 3 bases, with 14 bases separating them. This CDR3 is 14 amino acids long. The CDR3 DNA sequence: TGTGCCAGCAGCCATGAGGTAGCATACTACGAGCAGTACTTC. Translating gives CASSHEVAYYEQYF.

This chain links TRBV10-3 with TRBJ1-1; D ambiguous. V lost 0 bases, J lost 7 bases, and 6 bases lay in between. The CDR3 has 12 residues. Germline CDR1 reads ENHRY; CDR2 reads SYGVKD. Here the CDR3 reads CAISESQNEAFF. In nucleotides, the CDR3 is TGTGCCATCAGTGAGTCACAGAATGAAGCTTTCTTT.

The V and J genes are TRBV18 and TRBJ2-2, with 8 bases lining up with TRBD1. V lost 2 bases to trimming and J lost 7 bases; unmatched junction nucleotides: 6. Germline V gene data show CDR1 as KGHSH and CDR2 as LQKENI. The CDR3 has 15 amino acids. This chain's CDR3 is CASSPAGQVGGELFF. The CDR3 nucleotides read TGTGCCAGCTCACCAGCGGGACAGGTCGGCGGGGAGCTGTTTTTT.

The chain combines TRBV5-1 with TRBJ2-2; D gene ambiguous. V lost 0 bases and J 11 bases, leaving 17 bases between the germline ends. Germline CDR1 and CDR2: SGHRS and YFSETQ. This CDR3 is 15 amino acids long. For the CDR3, the DNA is TGCGCCAGCAGCTTGGGGAACGGTATCTACGGTGAGCTGTTTTTT. It yields the protein CASSLGNGIYGELFF.

The rearrangement uses TRBV12-3 or TRBV12-4 and TRBJ1-5; the D gene is possibly TRBD1 (6 bases). V lost 7 bases and J lost 3, with 13 bases in between. The CDR3 has 14 residues. CDR3 region: CASILSGANQPQHF. CDR3 nucleotides: TGTGCCAGCATCCTTTCGGGGGCCAATCAGCCCCAGCATTTT.

This clonotype has only a few counts. The chain recombines TRBV12-3 or TRBV12-4 with TRBJ1-1; possible D gene TRBD1, 5 bases. CDR3 length: 14 residues. V was trimmed by 7 bases and J by 3 bases, leaving 15 bases between them. The CDR3 bases are TGTGCCAGCACTCAGGGAGGGGCGGACACTGAAGCTTTCTTT. Protein sequence: CASTQGGADTEAFF.

This clonotype was counted a single time. This may be a read error, as it is one base from a much larger clone. The chain carries TRBV7-3 and TRBJ2-2, with unresolved D. The CDR3 is made up of 17 amino acids. Germline assignment: CDR1 SGHTA and CDR2 FQGTGA. Trimming left V 5 bases short and J 3 bases short, with 19 bases between. The CDR3 DNA reads TGTGCCAGCAGCCGGGTGCCTCTGGCTCGGGACACCGGGGAGCTGTTTTTT. Translated: CASSRVPLARDTGELFF.

The chain joins TRBV9 to TRBJ1-2; 9 bases line up with TRBD1. J gave up 6 bases and V 3 bases, and 6 bases lay outside the gene matches. The CDR3 totals 14 residues. Germline CDR1 SGDLS, CDR2 YYNGEE. In DNA form, the CDR3 reads TGTGCCAGCAGCGATACGGGACAGGGCAATGGCTACACCTTC. Its translation: CASSDTGQGNGYTF.

V usage is TRBV10-3 and J usage is TRBJ1-2, with TRBD1 matching over 7 bases. CDR3 size: 12 residues. With 8 bases clipped from V and 9 bases from J, the junction kept 9 bases outside the gene matches. Germline loops: CDR1 ENHRY, CDR2 SYGVKD. This chain's CDR3 is CAIRQGAGSYTF. The DNA of the CDR3 is TGTGCCATCCGACAGGGAGCCGGGAGCTACACCTTC.

This clonotype was seen more than once but under ten times. This chain connects TRBV29-1 to TRBJ1-1, with D tentatively TRBD1 (5 bases). The CDR3 is 12 residues long. Germline V gene sequence: CDR1 SQVTM, CDR2 ANQGSEA. The DNA of the CDR3 is TGCAGTGCGGGGGTGGATAACACTGAAGCTTTCTTT. Its protein is CSAGVDNTEAFF.

This clonotype was detected a few times. V gene TRBV7-6 combines with J gene TRBJ1-1, with a tentative D call TRBD1 (6 bases). Trimming removed 5 bases at V and 4 bases at J, with 17 bases between. Germline V gives CDR1 SGHVS, CDR2 FNYEAQ. This CDR3 comprises 15 residues. The CDR3 DNA reads TGTGCCAGCAGCCCAAGGGGGGGCGATATCACTGAAGCTTTCTTT. The encoded protein is CASSPRGGDITEAFF.

This chain connects TRBV6-5 to TRBJ2-5; D gene ambiguous. Per germline, CDR1 MNHEY and CDR2 SVGAGI. CDR3 size: 14 residues. V dropped 0 bases and J dropped 5 bases, with 10 bases sitting between them. CDR3 nucleotide sequence: TGTGCCAGCAGTTACTCACCGAAATGGGAGACCCAGTACTTC. It codes for CASSYSPKWETQYF.

This clonotype was counted at least ten times. The chain recombines TRBV2 with TRBJ2-5; D is undetermined. The germline V gene encodes CDR1 SNHLY and CDR2 FYNNEI. V lost 3 bases, J lost 3 bases, and 8 bases lay in between. The CDR3 consists of 13 residues. DNA of the CDR3: TGTGCCAGCAGTGAGGGGTGGAAAGAGACCCAGTACTTC. As protein: CASSEGWKETQYF.